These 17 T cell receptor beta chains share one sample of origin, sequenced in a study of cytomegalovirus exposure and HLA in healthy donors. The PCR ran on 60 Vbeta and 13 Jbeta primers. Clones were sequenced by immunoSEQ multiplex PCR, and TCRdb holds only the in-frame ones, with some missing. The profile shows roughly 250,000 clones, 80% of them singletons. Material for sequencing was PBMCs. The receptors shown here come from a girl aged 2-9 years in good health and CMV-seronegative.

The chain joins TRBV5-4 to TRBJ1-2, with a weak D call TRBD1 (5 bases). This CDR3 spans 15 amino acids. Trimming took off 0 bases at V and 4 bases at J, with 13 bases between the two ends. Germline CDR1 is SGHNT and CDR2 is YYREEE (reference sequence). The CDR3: CASSLAMGPVYGYTF. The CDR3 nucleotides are TGTGCCAGCAGCTTGGCCATGGGGCCGGTCTATGGCTACACCTTC.

The CDR3 bases are TGTGCCAGCAGCGTCAGTGGGGAGCGCGGGGAAAAACTGTTTTTT. Its protein is CASSVSGERGEKLFF. V usage is TRBV9 and J usage is TRBJ1-4; the D is unclear. This CDR3 has 15 residues. Trimming took 2 bases from V and 8 from J, leaving 16 bases between them. The germline CDR1 and CDR2 sequences are SGDLS and YYNGEE.

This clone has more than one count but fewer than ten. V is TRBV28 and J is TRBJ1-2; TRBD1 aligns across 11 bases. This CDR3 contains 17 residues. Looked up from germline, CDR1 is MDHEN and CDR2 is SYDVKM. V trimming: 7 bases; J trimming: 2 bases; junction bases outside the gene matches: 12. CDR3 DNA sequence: TGTGCCAGCACCAGAGGGGGGACAGGGGGATCAAACTATGGCTACACCTTC. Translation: CASTRGGTGGSNYGYTF.

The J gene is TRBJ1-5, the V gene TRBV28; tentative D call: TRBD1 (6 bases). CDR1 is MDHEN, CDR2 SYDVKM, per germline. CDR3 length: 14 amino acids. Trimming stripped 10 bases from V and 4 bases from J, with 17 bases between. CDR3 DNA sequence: TGTGCCACCGGCAGGGGTAGTCGGAATCAGCCCCAGCATTTT. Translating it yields CATGRGSRNQPQHF.

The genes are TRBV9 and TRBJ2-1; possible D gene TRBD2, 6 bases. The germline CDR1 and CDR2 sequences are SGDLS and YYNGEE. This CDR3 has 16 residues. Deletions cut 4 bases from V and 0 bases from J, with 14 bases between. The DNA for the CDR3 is TGTGCCAGCAGCCACCCGGAGGGTCTCTCCTACAATGAGCAGTTCTTC. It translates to CASSHPEGLSYNEQFF.

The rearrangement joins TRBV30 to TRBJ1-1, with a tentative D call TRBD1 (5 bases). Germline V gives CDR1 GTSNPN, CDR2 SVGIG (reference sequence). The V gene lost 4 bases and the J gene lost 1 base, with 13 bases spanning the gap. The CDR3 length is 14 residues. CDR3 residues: CAWIRAGRNTEAFF. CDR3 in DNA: TGTGCCTGGATTAGGGCGGGGCGGAACACTGAAGCTTTCTTT.

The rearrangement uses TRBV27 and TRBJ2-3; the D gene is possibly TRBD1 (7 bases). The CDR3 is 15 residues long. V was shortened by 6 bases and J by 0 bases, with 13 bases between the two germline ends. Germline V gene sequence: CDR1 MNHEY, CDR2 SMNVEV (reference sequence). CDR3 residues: CASSGRDRSTDTQYF. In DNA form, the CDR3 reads TGTGCCAGCAGCGGGCGGGACAGAAGCACAGATACGCAGTATTTT.

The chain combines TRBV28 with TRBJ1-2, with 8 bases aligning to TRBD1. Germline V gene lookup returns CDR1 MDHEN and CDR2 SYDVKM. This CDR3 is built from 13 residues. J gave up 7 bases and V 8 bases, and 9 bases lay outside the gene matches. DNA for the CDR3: TGTGCCAGCCGACAGGGGAGAGGATTTGGCTACACCTTC. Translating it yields CASRQGRGFGYTF.

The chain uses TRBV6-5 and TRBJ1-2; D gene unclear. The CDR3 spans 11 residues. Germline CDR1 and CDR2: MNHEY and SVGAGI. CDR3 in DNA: TGTGGTTGTACATCTAACTATGGCTACACCTTC. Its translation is CGCTSNYGYTF.

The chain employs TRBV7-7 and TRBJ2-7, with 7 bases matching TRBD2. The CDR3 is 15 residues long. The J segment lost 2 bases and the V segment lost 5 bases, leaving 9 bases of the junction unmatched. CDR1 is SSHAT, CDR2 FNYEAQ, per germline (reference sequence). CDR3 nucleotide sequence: TGTGCCAGCAGCCGAGCTTGGGGGGGAACCTACGAGCAGTACTTC. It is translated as CASSRAWGGTYEQYF.

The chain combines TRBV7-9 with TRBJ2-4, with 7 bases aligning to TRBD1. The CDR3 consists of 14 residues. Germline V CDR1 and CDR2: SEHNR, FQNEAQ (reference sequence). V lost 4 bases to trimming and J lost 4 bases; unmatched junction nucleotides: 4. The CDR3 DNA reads TGTGCCAGCAGCTATACGGACAGGAAAAACATTCAGTACTTC. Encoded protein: CASSYTDRKNIQYF.

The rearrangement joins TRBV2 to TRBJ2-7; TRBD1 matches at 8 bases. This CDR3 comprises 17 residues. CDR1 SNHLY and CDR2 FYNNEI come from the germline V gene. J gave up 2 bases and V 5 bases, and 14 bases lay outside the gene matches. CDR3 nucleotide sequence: TGTGCCAGCAGTTTTTTACTGGGGACAGGCCTCACCTACGAGCAGTACTTC. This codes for CASSFLLGTGLTYEQYF.

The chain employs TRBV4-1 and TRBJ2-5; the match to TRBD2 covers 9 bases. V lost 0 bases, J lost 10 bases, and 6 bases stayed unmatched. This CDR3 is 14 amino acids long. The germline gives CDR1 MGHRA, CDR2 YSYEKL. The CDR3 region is CASSQEDRAGGQYF. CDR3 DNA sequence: TGCGCCAGCAGCCAAGAGGATCGAGCGGGAGGCCAGTACTTC.

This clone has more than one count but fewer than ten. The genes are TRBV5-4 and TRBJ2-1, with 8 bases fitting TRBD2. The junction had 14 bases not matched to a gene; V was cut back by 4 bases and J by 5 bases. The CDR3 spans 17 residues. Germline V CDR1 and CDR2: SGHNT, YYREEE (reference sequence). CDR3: CASSAGLREVYHNEQFF. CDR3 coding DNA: TGTGCCAGCAGCGCGGGGCTGCGGGAGGTTTACCACAATGAGCAGTTCTTC.

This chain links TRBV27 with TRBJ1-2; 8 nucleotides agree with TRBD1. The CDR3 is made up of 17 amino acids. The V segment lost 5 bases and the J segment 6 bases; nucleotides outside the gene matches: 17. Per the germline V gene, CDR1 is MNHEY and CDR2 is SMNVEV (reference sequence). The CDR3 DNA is TGTGCCAGCAGTCTCCTGCGGACAGGGAGGAAGGCGAATGGCTACACCTTC. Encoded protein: CASSLLRTGRKANGYTF.

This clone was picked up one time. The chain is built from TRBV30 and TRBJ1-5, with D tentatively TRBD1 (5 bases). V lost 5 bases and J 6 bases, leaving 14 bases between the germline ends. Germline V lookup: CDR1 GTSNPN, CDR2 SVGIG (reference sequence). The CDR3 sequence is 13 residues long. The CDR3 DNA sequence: TGTGCCTGGGGGCAGGGTTTGGGTCAGCCCCAGCATTTT. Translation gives CAWGQGLGQPQHF.

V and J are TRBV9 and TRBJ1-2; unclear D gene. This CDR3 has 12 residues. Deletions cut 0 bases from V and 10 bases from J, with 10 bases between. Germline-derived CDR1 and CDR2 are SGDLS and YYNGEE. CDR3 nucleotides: TGTGCCAGCAGCGTAGACGGGGATGACTACACCTTC. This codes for CASSVDGDDYTF. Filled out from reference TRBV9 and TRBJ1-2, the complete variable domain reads DSGVTQTPKHLITATGQRVTLRCSPRSGDLSVYWYQQSLDQGLQFLIQYYNGEERAKGNILERFSAQQFPDLHSELNLSSLELGDSALYFCASSVDGDDYTFGSGTRLTVV.